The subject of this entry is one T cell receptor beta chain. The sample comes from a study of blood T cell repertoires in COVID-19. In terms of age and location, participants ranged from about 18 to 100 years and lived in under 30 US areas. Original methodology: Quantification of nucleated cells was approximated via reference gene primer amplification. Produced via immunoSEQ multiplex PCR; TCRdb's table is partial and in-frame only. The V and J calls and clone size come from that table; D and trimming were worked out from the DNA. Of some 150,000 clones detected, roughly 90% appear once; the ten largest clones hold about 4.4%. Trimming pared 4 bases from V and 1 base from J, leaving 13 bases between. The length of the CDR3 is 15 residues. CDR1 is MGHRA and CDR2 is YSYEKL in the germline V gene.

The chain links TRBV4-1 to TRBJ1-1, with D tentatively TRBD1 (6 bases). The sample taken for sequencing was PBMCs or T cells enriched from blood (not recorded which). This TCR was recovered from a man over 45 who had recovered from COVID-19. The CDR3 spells CASSPQQGGNTEAFF. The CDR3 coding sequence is TGCGCCAGCAGCCCTCAACAGGGCGGGAACACTGAAGCTTTCTTT.